The rows below give T cell receptor beta chains drawn from one sample of a study of blood T cell repertoires in COVID-19. Sequencing was performed with immunoSEQ multiplex PCR; in TCRdb, only in-frame clones are kept and a portion is missing. This sample has about 210,000 clones, with approximately 90% found just once. The sequenced sample consisted of PBMCs or T cells enriched from blood (not recorded which). The receptors were sampled from a man aged 25 to 40 who had recovered from COVID-19. CDR3s include the opening cysteine and the closing phenylalanine or tryptophan. D genes are given only for firm matches. Size is omitted from some rows. Given values are once, few, many or a class for expanded clones.

clone_size: .
v_call: TRBV19
j_call: TRBJ2-7
d_call: .
cdr3_length: 15
cdr3_aa: CASSLTSTLIYEQYF
cdr3_nt: TGTGCCAGTAGTTTAACTAGTACGCTGATCTACGAGCAGTACTTC

clone_size: .
v_call: TRBV4-1
j_call: TRBJ1-4
d_call: .
cdr3_length: 14
cdr3_aa: CASSPTGTNEKLFF
cdr3_nt: TGCGCCAGCAGCCCAACAGGAACTAATGAAAAACTGTTTTTT

clone_size: once
v_call: TRBV19
j_call: TRBJ2-1
d_call: TRBD2
cdr3_length: 18
cdr3_aa: CASSIDLFGTSSYNEQFF
cdr3_nt: TGTGCCAGTAGTATAGATCTATTCGGGACTAGCTCCTACAATGAGCAGTTCTTC

clone_size: once
v_call: TRBV9
j_call: TRBJ2-2
d_call: TRBD2
cdr3_length: 17
cdr3_aa: CASSAPGLAGASGELFF
cdr3_nt: TGTGCCAGCAGCGCTCCGGGACTAGCGGGAGCTTCCGGGGAGCTGTTTTTT

clone_size: .
v_call: TRBV5-6
j_call: TRBJ2-3
d_call: TRBD2
cdr3_length: 16
cdr3_aa: CASSLRSGTSTDTQYF
cdr3_nt: TGTGCCAGCAGCTTGAGGAGCGGGACTTCCACAGATACGCAGTATTTT

clone_size: .
v_call: TRBV10-3
j_call: TRBJ2-7
d_call: TRBD2
cdr3_length: 14
cdr3_aa: CAISPGLANYEQYF
cdr3_nt: TGTGCCATCAGCCCGGGACTAGCCAACTACGAGCAGTACTTC

clone_size: .
v_call: TRBV6-5
j_call: TRBJ1-6
d_call: TRBD1
cdr3_length: 15
cdr3_aa: CASSFGTGLDSPLHF
cdr3_nt: TGTGCCAGCAGTTTCGGGACAGGGTTAGATTCACCCCTCCACTTT

clone_size: .
v_call: TRBV27
j_call: TRBJ1-2
d_call: TRBD1
cdr3_length: 15
cdr3_aa: CASSLSRGRGYGYTF
cdr3_nt: TGTGCCAGCAGTTTATCAAGGGGGCGAGGCTATGGCTACACCTTC

clone_size: .
v_call: TRBV13
j_call: TRBJ2-3
d_call: TRBD2
cdr3_length: 15
cdr3_aa: CASSLSGGGPDTQYF
cdr3_nt: TGTGCCAGCAGCCTTAGCGGGGGGGGCCCAGATACGCAGTATTTT

clone_size: .
v_call: TRBV3-1/TRBV3-2
j_call: TRBJ1-1
d_call: .
cdr3_length: 15
cdr3_aa: CASSQRSMGTGEAFF
cdr3_nt: TGTGCCAGCAGCCAGAGGTCGATGGGCACGGGAGAAGCTTTCTTT

clone_size: .
v_call: TRBV18
j_call: TRBJ1-6
d_call: .
cdr3_length: 13
cdr3_aa: CASSGQRNSPLHF
cdr3_nt: TGTGCCAGCTCAGGACAGAGGAATTCACCCCTCCACTTT

clone_size: .
v_call: TRBV12-5
j_call: TRBJ2-5
d_call: TRBD1
cdr3_length: 13
cdr3_aa: CASASTGDETQYF
cdr3_nt: TGTGCTAGTGCCTCGACAGGGGACGAGACCCAGTACTTC

clone_size: .
v_call: TRBV2
j_call: TRBJ1-1
d_call: .
cdr3_length: 13
cdr3_aa: CASSKEGLTEAFF
cdr3_nt: TGTGCCAGCAGTAAGGAGGGGCTCACTGAAGCTTTCTTT

clone_size: .
v_call: TRBV25-1
j_call: TRBJ2-7
d_call: .
cdr3_length: 15
cdr3_aa: CASSELSGSLYEQYF
cdr3_nt: TGTGCCAGCAGTGAATTATCGGGGTCCCTCTACGAGCAGTACTTC

clone_size: .
v_call: TRBV5-4
j_call: TRBJ2-3
d_call: .
cdr3_length: 14
cdr3_aa: CASSDKKQSDTQYF
cdr3_nt: TGTGCCAGCAGCGATAAAAAACAGTCAGATACGCAGTATTTT

clone_size: once
v_call: TRBV19
j_call: TRBJ2-7
d_call: TRBD1
cdr3_length: 13
cdr3_aa: CATTGTGDYEQYF
cdr3_nt: TGTGCCACTACCGGGACAGGGGACTACGAGCAGTACTTC

clone_size: .
v_call: TRBV11-3
j_call: TRBJ1-5
d_call: TRBD1
cdr3_length: 17
cdr3_aa: CASSLDSAGGNFQPQHF
cdr3_nt: TGTGCCAGCAGCTTAGACTCCGCAGGGGGCAATTTTCAGCCCCAGCATTTT

clone_size: .
v_call: TRBV2
j_call: TRBJ1-5
d_call: .
cdr3_length: 14
cdr3_aa: CASSEGQSNQPQHF
cdr3_nt: TGTGCCAGCAGTGAAGGCCAGTCCAATCAGCCCCAGCATTTT

clone_size: .
v_call: TRBV19
j_call: TRBJ1-2
d_call: .
cdr3_length: 13
cdr3_aa: CASSIDGNYGYTF
cdr3_nt: TGTGCCAGTAGTATAGACGGGAACTATGGCTACACCTTC

clone_size: .
v_call: TRBV13
j_call: TRBJ2-1
d_call: TRBD2
cdr3_length: 16
cdr3_aa: CASSSTAGKYRNEQFF
cdr3_nt: TGTGCCAGCAGCTCCACAGCGGGAAAGTACAGGAATGAGCAGTTCTTC

clone_size: .
v_call: TRBV5-1
j_call: TRBJ2-5
d_call: TRBD1
cdr3_length: 15
cdr3_aa: CASSFNRGLGETQYF
cdr3_nt: TGCGCCAGCAGCTTTAACAGGGGATTGGGAGAGACCCAGTACTTC

clone_size: .
v_call: TRBV7-9
j_call: TRBJ2-6
d_call: TRBD1
cdr3_length: 17
cdr3_aa: CASIRDRGTSGANVLTF
cdr3_nt: TGTGCCAGCATCAGGGACAGGGGGACCTCTGGGGCCAACGTCCTGACTTTC